These 27 T cell receptor beta chains came from one sample sequenced in a study of blood T cell repertoires in COVID-19. Clones were read by immunoSEQ multiplex PCR, and TCRdb kept only the in-frame ones, dropping some. The sample consists of around 200,000 clones, about nine tenths of them appearing once. Sequencing was done on a sample of peripheral blood. The receptors derive from a man in his forties or fifties with acute or convalescent COVID-19.

The chain couples TRBV19 to TRBJ1-1; 10 nucleotides align to TRBD1. Germline assignment: CDR1 LNHDA and CDR2 SQIVND (reference sequence). The CDR3 contains 16 residues. Trimming at V came to 7 bases and at J to 0 bases, leaving 8 bases not matched to a gene. In DNA form, the CDR3 reads TGTGCCAGTACCCCAGGACAGGGGGTTATGAACACTGAAGCTTTCTTT. Amino acids: CASTPGQGVMNTEAFF.

This clone was seen just once. V gene TRBV10-3 combines with J gene TRBJ1-1; a weak D match, TRBD1 (5 bases). Trimming removed 8 bases from V and 5 bases from J, with 12 bases in between. This CDR3 region has 12 residues. Germline V gene sequence: CDR1 ENHRY, CDR2 SYGVKD. CDR3 in DNA: TGTGCCATCGGGGGGACGGGGACTGAAGCTTTCTTT. Translation: CAIGGTGTEAFF.

The V gene is TRBV24-1, the J gene TRBJ1-2, with a tentative D call TRBD1 (6 bases). V was pared by 5 bases and J by 5 bases, with 11 bases between. The CDR3 is made up of 13 amino acids. CDR1 is KGHDR, CDR2 SFDVKD, per germline. CDR3 in DNA: TGTGCCACCAGTGCAGGGGACCGATATGGCTACACCTTC. Residues: CATSAGDRYGYTF.

The genes are TRBV10-2 and TRBJ1-2, with 8 bases identical to TRBD1. The trim removed 3 bases at V and 6 bases at J, leaving 12 bases unmatched. This CDR3 is 16 amino acids long. From germline, CDR1 is WSHSY and CDR2 SAAADI. The CDR3 spells CASSDSQTGGWNGYTF. CDR3 nucleotide sequence: TGCGCCAGCAGTGACTCTCAAACAGGGGGGTGGAATGGCTACACCTTC.

This clone was picked up a small number of times. V usage is TRBV4-1 and J usage is TRBJ2-7; 12 positions agree with TRBD2. Germline V CDR1 and CDR2: MGHRA, YSYEKL. The CDR3 contains 18 residues. The V segment lost 1 base and the J segment 5 bases; nucleotides outside the gene matches: 12. The CDR3 DNA sequence: TGCGCCAGCAGCCAAGTAGACCTCGGACTAGCGGGGAACCACGAGCAGTACTTC. The encoded protein is CASSQVDLGLAGNHEQYF.

This clone showed up just once. The J gene is TRBJ2-7, the V gene TRBV6-1; TRBD2 aligns across 9 bases. The junction had 16 bases not matched to a gene; V was cut back by 2 bases and J by 11 bases. There are 16 residues in the CDR3. Germline-derived CDR1 and CDR2 are MNHNS and SASEGT. Here the CDR3 DNA reads TGTGCCAGCAGTGAATTTGAGGGGATAGCGGGGGCCCGAAAGTACTTC. Residues: CASSEFEGIAGARKYF.

Here the CDR3 DNA reads TGTGCCAGCTCACCACCAGGGGCCGGCACAGATACGCAGTATTTT. This sequence encodes CASSPPGAGTDTQYF. The chain carries TRBV18 and TRBJ2-3, with D perhaps TRBD1 (5 bases). This CDR3 contains 15 residues. Germline lookup yields CDR1 KGHSH and CDR2 LQKENI. V was trimmed by 0 bases and J by 1 base, leaving 8 bases between them.

J is TRBJ1-1 and V is TRBV20-1; D is unresolved. Between the trimmed V and J ends, which lost 3 bases and 5 bases, there was a span of 22 bases. The CDR3 runs 16 residues. Germline V lookup: CDR1 DFQATT, CDR2 SNEGSKA (reference sequence). DNA of the CDR3: TGCAGTGCTAGTGCCTGGCGGGATGGCCGTGGGACTGAAGCTTTCTTT. Translating it yields CSASAWRDGRGTEAFF.

The chain combines TRBV29-1 with TRBJ1-1, with D uncertain. Trimming cost V 0 bases and J 0 bases, with 11 bases left between them. CDR3 length: 15 amino acids. Germline V CDR1 and CDR2: SQVTM, ANQGSEA. CDR3 sequence (DNA): TGCAGCGTTGAAGATGAGGAGAGACTGAACACTGAAGCTTTCTTT. As protein: CSVEDEERLNTEAFF.

This rearrangement joins TRBV5-6 to TRBJ2-1; 12 bases are a match to TRBD2. V gave up 2 bases and J gave up 8 bases; unmatched junction bases: 8. The CDR3 has 16 residues. Germline CDR1 is SGHDT and CDR2 is YYEEEE. CDR3 DNA: TGTGCCAGCAGCTTACTAGCGGGGGGCGGAGCGGATGAGCAGTTCTTC. This codes for CASSLLAGGGADEQFF.

The chain recombines TRBV6-5 with TRBJ1-1; unclear D gene. The CDR3 totals 14 residues. Per germline, CDR1 MNHEY and CDR2 SVGAGI. V dropped 0 bases and J dropped 5 bases, with 10 bases sitting between them. The CDR3 DNA sequence: TGTGCCAGCAGTTACTCCGGGTATCGGACTGAAGCTTTCTTT. Its translation: CASSYSGYRTEAFF.

As DNA, the CDR3 is TGTGCCAGTGGGGAGTCCCAGGGGGACGAGCAGTACTTC. Protein: CASGESQGDEQYF. The chain uses TRBV19 and TRBJ2-7; 7 positions agree with TRBD1. The V segment lost 8 bases and the J segment 5 bases; nucleotides outside the gene matches: 9. The CDR3 has 13 amino acids. Germline V CDR1 and CDR2: LNHDA, SQIVND (reference sequence).

The CDR3 reads CASSSTTGTGELFF. CDR3 DNA: TGTGCCAGCAGCTCGACGACAGGGACCGGGGAGCTGTTTTTT. The chain recombines TRBV7-2 with TRBJ2-2; 7 bases are a match to TRBD1. The V and J ends lost 4 bases and 5 bases, in that order; junction bases with no gene match: 4. CDR1 SGHTA and CDR2 FQGNSA come from the germline V gene. The CDR3 sequence is 14 residues long.

V and J are TRBV21-1 and TRBJ1-1. TRBV21-1 is recorded as a pseudogene. This CDR3 contains 12 residues. The DNA of the CDR3 is TGTGCCAGCAAGAGGGCGAACACTGAAGCTTTCTTT. It encodes CASKRANTEAFF.

V is TRBV5-1 and J is TRBJ2-3; 14 nucleotides align to TRBD2. V shed 4 bases and J 6 bases; nucleotides not matched to a gene: 7. The CDR3 is 16 amino acids. Germline V gene data show CDR1 as SGHRS and CDR2 as YFSETQ. For the CDR3, the DNA is TGCGCCAGCAGCCTCCGGACTAGCGGGGGGAAGGATACGCAGTATTTT. Protein product: CASSLRTSGGKDTQYF.

J is TRBJ1-2 and V is TRBV2; D gene ambiguous. The CDR3 has 12 residues. The V gene's germline CDR1 is SNHLY and CDR2 FYNNEI. The ends were cut back, 3 bases at V and 5 bases at J, with 7 bases in the middle. In DNA, the CDR3 is TGTGCCAGCAGTGACCGAGAGTATGGCTACACCTTC. It is translated as CASSDREYGYTF. Together with reference TRBV2 and TRBJ1-2, the CDR3 gives the full variable domain: EPEVTQTPSHQVTQMGQEVILRCVPISNHLYFYWYRQILGQKVEFLVSFYNNEISEKSEIFDDQFSVERPDGSNFTLKIRSTKLEDSAMYFCASSDREYGYTFGSGTRLTVV.

The chain carries TRBV7-2 and TRBJ2-7; 9 bases agree with TRBD1. The CDR3 has 14 amino acids. V lost 6 bases and J lost 2; bases outside the gene matches: 5. CDR1 is SGHTA and CDR2 is FQGNSA in the germline V gene. CDR3 loop: CASRAGTGTYEQYF. CDR3 DNA: TGTGCCAGCAGGGCCGGGACAGGGACCTACGAGCAGTACTTC.

The V call is TRBV7-2, the J call TRBJ2-2; D not certain. CDR1 is SGHTA, CDR2 FQGNSA, per germline. The CDR3 totals 14 residues. Trimming cost V 5 bases and J 6 bases, with 13 bases left between them. The chain's CDR3 is CASSPQSLSGELFF. The CDR3, as DNA: TGTGCCAGCAGCCCCCAAAGCTTATCCGGGGAGCTGTTTTTT.

The V and J genes are TRBV5-1 and TRBJ2-2, with 14 bases that match TRBD2. Germline assignment: CDR1 SGHRS and CDR2 YFSETQ. This CDR3 contains 19 residues. With V trimmed by 3 bases and J by 0 bases, 7 bases remained unmatched. As DNA, the CDR3 is TGCGCCAGCAGCTCGGGACTAGCGGGAGAGTATCCGAACACCGGGGAGCTGTTTTTT. Its protein is CASSSGLAGEYPNTGELFF. Full variable domain (outside the CDR3, taken from reference TRBV5-1 and TRBJ2-2): KAGVTQTPRYLIKTRGQQVTLSCSPISGHRSVSWYQQTPGQGLQFLFEYFSETQRNKGNFPGRFSGRQFSNSRSEMNVSTLELGDSALYLCASSSGLAGEYPNTGELFFGEGSRLTVL.

The V call is TRBV6-5, the J call TRBJ2-1; perhaps TRBD2 as D (5 bases). Trimming stripped 0 bases from V and 5 bases from J, with 14 bases between. The CDR3 totals 16 residues. CDR1 and CDR2 (germline): MNHEY, SVGAGI. The CDR3 spells CASSYSVARADNEQFF. The CDR3 DNA follows: TGTGCCAGCAGTTACTCAGTGGCGAGGGCAGACAATGAGCAGTTCTTC.

This chain connects TRBV9 to TRBJ2-2, with 8 bases lining up with TRBD1. The germline gives CDR1 SGDLS, CDR2 YYNGEE. The CDR3 sequence is 16 residues long. V was pared by 0 bases and J by 1 base, with 2 bases of the junction left unmatched. CDR3: CASSVGGTGNTGELFF. For the CDR3, the DNA is TGTGCCAGCAGCGTAGGGGGGACAGGGAACACCGGGGAGCTGTTTTTT. The full variable domain, its missing parts supplied by reference TRBV9 and TRBJ2-2, is DSGVTQTPKHLITATGQRVTLRCSPRSGDLSVYWYQQSLDQGLQFLIQYYNGEERAKGNILERFSAQQFPDLHSELNLSSLELGDSALYFCASSVGGTGNTGELFFGEGSRLTVL.

Notes on this clone: The junction shows a germline mismatch at one end, possibly a read error. The chain is built from TRBV24-1 and TRBJ2-3, with a possible D match to TRBD1 (6 bases). The CDR3 loop spans 14 amino acids. Germline V gene sequence: CDR1 KGHDR, CDR2 SFDVKD. The CDR3 protein is CATSDARDTYTQYF. The CDR3 DNA follows: TGTGCCACCAGTGATGCCCGGGACACATATACGCAGTATTTT.

This clone was detected only once. Other DNA sequences of this sample code for an identical CDR3. The genes are TRBV9 and TRBJ2-3, with 7 bases fitting TRBD2. The CDR3 runs 15 residues. Germline V gives CDR1 SGDLS, CDR2 YYNGEE. Unmatched junction bases numbered 3, after V lost 2 bases and J lost 0 bases. The CDR3 bases are TGTGCCAGCAGCGTCGTCGGGGGGAGCACAGATACGCAGTATTTT. Protein: CASSVVGGSTDTQYF. Full variable domain (missing parts from reference TRBV9 and TRBJ2-3): DSGVTQTPKHLITATGQRVTLRCSPRSGDLSVYWYQQSLDQGLQFLIQYYNGEERAKGNILERFSAQQFPDLHSELNLSSLELGDSALYFCASSVVGGSTDTQYFGPGTRLTVL.

This clone was seen only once. The chain links TRBV9 to TRBJ2-5; 11 bases agree with TRBD1. The V gene's germline CDR1 is SGDLS and CDR2 YYNGEE. This CDR3 region has 15 residues. V gave up 0 bases and J gave up 2 bases; unmatched junction bases: 0. The CDR3 loop is CASSVGDRGQETQYF. The CDR3 DNA reads TGTGCCAGCAGCGTAGGGGACAGGGGGCAAGAGACCCAGTACTTC.

DNA of the CDR3: TGCGCCAGCAGCCCCCCGGGACTAGCGGGAGAGCAGTACTTC. Translated, it gives CASSPPGLAGEQYF. The chain combines TRBV5-1 with TRBJ2-7, with 13 bases fitting TRBD2. Germline trimming cut 4 bases from V and 7 bases from J; bases unmatched to any gene: 5. This CDR3 region has 14 residues. Germline CDR1 is SGHRS and CDR2 is YFSETQ.

V is TRBV7-2 and J is TRBJ1-2; the match to TRBD1 covers 8 bases. The CDR3 has 14 amino acids. Looked up from germline, CDR1 is SGHTA and CDR2 is FQGNSA. Unmatched junction bases numbered 7, after V lost 4 bases and J lost 6 bases. The CDR3 reads CASSSSDRADGYTF. For the CDR3, the DNA is TGTGCCAGCAGCTCTTCGGACAGGGCCGATGGCTACACCTTC.

Only one count was recorded for this clone. The rearrangement uses TRBV28 and TRBJ2-2; 7 nucleotides align to TRBD1. The CDR3 loop spans 14 amino acids. Trimming cost V 4 bases and J 8 bases; bases outside gene matches: 7. Germline values: CDR1 MDHEN, CDR2 SYDVKM. The DNA for the CDR3 is TGTGCCAGCAGTTACAGACAGGGTTGGGGGGAGCTGTTTTTT. Translation gives CASSYRQGWGELFF. Using reference TRBV28 and TRBJ2-2 for the parts outside the CDR3, the full variable domain is DVKVTQSSRYLVKRTGEKVFLECVQDMDHENMFWYRQDPGLGLRLIYFSYDVKMKEKGDIPEGYSVSREKKERFSLILESASTNQTSMYLCASSYRQGWGELFFGEGSRLTVL.